The 14 T cell receptor beta chains presented below share a single source sample, sequenced in a study of shared clonotypes between healthy human individuals. Using immunoSEQ multiplex PCR, the repertoire was profiled, and TCRdb retains in-frame clones only, with some absent. The sample has 500,000 to 550,000 clones; more than 95% are singletons. Sequencing was done on a sample of naive CD4+ T cells sorted from blood. Subset defined: CD45RA+ positively selected. The source is a woman under 40 in good health.

The genes are TRBV6-5 and TRBJ1-2; D remains ambiguous. CDR1 and CDR2 from the germline V gene are MNHEY and SVGAGI. Trimming pared 6 bases from V and 4 bases from J, leaving 18 bases between. The CDR3 is 15 residues long. This CDR3 is CASRRTLSGGYGYTF. The CDR3, as DNA: TGTGCCAGCAGGCGGACTCTATCGGGCGGCTATGGCTACACCTTC.

The genes are TRBV2 and TRBJ2-2; 7 bases map to TRBD2. CDR1 SNHLY and CDR2 FYNNEI come from the germline V gene. V lost 1 base to trimming and J lost 2 bases; unmatched junction nucleotides: 4. The CDR3 is made up of 16 amino acids. This CDR3 reads CASSEEGGENTGELFF. CDR3 in DNA: TGTGCCAGCAGTGAAGAGGGAGGGGAAAACACCGGGGAGCTGTTTTTT.

This sequence joins TRBV28 and TRBJ2-1; the D gene is possibly TRBD2 (6 bases). The CDR3 is 13 residues long. Germline V CDR1 and CDR2: MDHEN, SYDVKM. V lost 5 bases to trimming and J lost 4 bases, with 9 bases between them. The CDR3 sequence is CASSLGTYNEQFF. The CDR3 bases are TGTGCCAGCAGTCTCGGGACTTACAATGAGCAGTTCTTC. Combining the CDR3 with reference TRBV28 and TRBJ2-1 gives the whole variable domain DVKVTQSSRYLVKRTGEKVFLECVQDMDHENMFWYRQDPGLGLRLIYFSYDVKMKEKGDIPEGYSVSREKKERFSLILESASTNQTSMYLCASSLGTYNEQFFGPGTRLTVL.

The rearrangement joins TRBV5-6 to TRBJ2-7; 8 positions match TRBD1. CDR3 size: 16 residues. The germline V gene has CDR1 SGHDT and CDR2 YYEEEE. V trimming: 1 base; J trimming: 4 bases; junction bases outside the gene matches: 10. This chain's CDR3 is CASSLLQGGGFYEQYF. CDR3 bases: TGTGCCAGCAGCTTGCTACAGGGGGGAGGATTTTACGAGCAGTACTTC.

The J gene is TRBJ2-5, the V gene TRBV19; TRBD2 might be the D (5 bases). The CDR3 is 15 residues long. V lost 3 bases and J 2 bases, leaving 13 bases between the germline ends. CDR1 is LNHDA and CDR2 is SQIVND in the germline V gene (reference sequence). The CDR3, as DNA: TGTGCCAGTAGTATCTACGGGATACCGCAAGAGACCCAGTACTTC. As protein: CASSIYGIPQETQYF.

The rearrangement links TRBV11-2 to TRBJ2-7; 9 nucleotides line up with TRBD1. The V and J ends lost 5 bases and 5 bases, in that order; junction bases with no gene match: 10. The length of the CDR3 is 15 residues. CDR1 is SGHAT and CDR2 is FQNNGV in the germline V gene. The CDR3 DNA is TGTGCCAGCAGCGGACGGACAGGGGTGTGGGACGAGCAGTACTTC. Translated: CASSGRTGVWDEQYF.

This clone was observed once. J is TRBJ1-3 and V is TRBV28; D perhaps matches TRBD1 (5 bases). Germline CDR1 MDHEN, CDR2 SYDVKM. The length of the CDR3 is 12 residues. CDR3 region: CVIGESGNTIYF. CDR3 bases: TGTGTCATAGGGGAATCTGGAAACACCATATATTTT.

This clone was observed a single time. The V gene is TRBV11-2, the J gene TRBJ2-3; 14 positions agree with TRBD2. The CDR3 has 18 residues. V lost 7 bases and J lost 4; bases outside the gene matches: 13. Germline values: CDR1 SGHAT, CDR2 FQNNGV. The chain's CDR3 is CASNQGTSGRMFPDTQYF. CDR3 sequence (DNA): TGTGCCAGCAACCAAGGGACTAGCGGGAGAATGTTCCCAGATACGCAGTATTTT.

This clone was picked up one time. The rearrangement uses TRBV7-9 and TRBJ2-4, with D perhaps matching TRBD1 (5 bases). Germline CDR1 is SEHNR and CDR2 is FQNEAQ (reference sequence). This CDR3 is built from 15 residues. V was clipped by 5 bases and J by 7 bases, with 18 bases between them. CDR3 residues: CASSRNGQGFNIQYF. CDR3 coding DNA: TGTGCCAGCAGCCGGAACGGGCAGGGATTTAACATTCAGTACTTC.

V usage is TRBV20-1 and J usage is TRBJ2-7, with D tentatively TRBD1 (6 bases). CDR3 length: 11 amino acids. V dropped 6 bases and J dropped 3 bases, with 9 bases sitting between them. CDR1 is DFQATT, CDR2 SNEGSKA, per germline (reference sequence). The CDR3 sequence: CSAADSYEQYF. Written as DNA, the CDR3 is TGCAGTGCAGCGGACAGCTACGAGCAGTACTTC.

Written as DNA, the CDR3 is TGTGCCTGGACCTTAAGACAGGGATGGACCACTGAAGCTTTCTTT. It codes for CAWTLRQGWTTEAFF. The rearrangement links TRBV30 to TRBJ1-1, with 7 nucleotides matching TRBD1. Per the germline V gene, CDR1 is GTSNPN and CDR2 is SVGIG (reference sequence). V gave up 4 bases and J gave up 4 bases; unmatched junction bases: 12. This CDR3 contains 15 residues.

In this sample, this clone turned up once. V gene TRBV2 combines with J gene TRBJ2-5; D is ambiguous. The last part of the DNA fits TRBJ2-7 better; the J call may be wrong. CDR1 is SNHLY and CDR2 is FYNNEI in the germline V gene. The CDR3 loop spans 13 amino acids. The CDR3 here is CASAVMGSYEQYF. CDR3 DNA sequence: TGTGCCAGCGCTGTGATGGGGTCCTACGAGCAGTACTTC.

This clone was counted once. CDR3 protein: CAAAGGLTDTQYF. The CDR3 DNA reads as TGTGCCGCAGCGGGGGGGCTCACAGATACGCAGTATTTT. The chain uses TRBV28 and TRBJ2-3, with 10 bases lining up with TRBD2. The ends lost 11 bases at V and 2 bases at J; junction bases unmatched: 4. Germline values: CDR1 MDHEN, CDR2 SYDVKM. This CDR3 is 13 amino acids long.

The genes are TRBV27 and TRBJ1-5, with 9 bases that match TRBD1. The CDR3 totals 14 residues. Germline CDR1 reads MNHEY; CDR2 reads SMNVEV (reference sequence). The V and J ends lost 3 bases and 7 bases, in that order; junction bases with no gene match: 4. CDR3: CASSFGQGYQPQHF. The CDR3 region has the DNA TGTGCCAGCAGTTTCGGACAGGGGTACCAGCCCCAGCATTTT.